This T cell receptor beta chain derives from a study of blood T cell repertoires in COVID-19. On the study more broadly: COVID-19 samples, acute and convalescent, were from the United States, Italy and Spain.

Profiled with immunoSEQ multiplex PCR; TCRdb holds only in-frame clones, not every one. The sample lists 130,000 to 150,000 clones, about nine tenths seen once, with around 0.91% in the top ten. The CDR3 runs to 14 residues. With 5 bases clipped from V and 10 bases from J, the junction kept 8 bases outside the gene matches. Looked up from germline, CDR1 is SSHAT and CDR2 is FNYEAQ (reference sequence). The clonotype comes from a woman in her fifties or sixties with acute or convalescent COVID-19. The chain combines TRBV7-7 with TRBJ1-4; 9 bases fit TRBD1. The specimen sequenced was peripheral blood. The CDR3 spells CASSHGQGLGKLFF. In DNA form, the CDR3 reads TGTGCCAGCAGCCACGGACAGGGGTTGGGAAAACTGTTTTTT.